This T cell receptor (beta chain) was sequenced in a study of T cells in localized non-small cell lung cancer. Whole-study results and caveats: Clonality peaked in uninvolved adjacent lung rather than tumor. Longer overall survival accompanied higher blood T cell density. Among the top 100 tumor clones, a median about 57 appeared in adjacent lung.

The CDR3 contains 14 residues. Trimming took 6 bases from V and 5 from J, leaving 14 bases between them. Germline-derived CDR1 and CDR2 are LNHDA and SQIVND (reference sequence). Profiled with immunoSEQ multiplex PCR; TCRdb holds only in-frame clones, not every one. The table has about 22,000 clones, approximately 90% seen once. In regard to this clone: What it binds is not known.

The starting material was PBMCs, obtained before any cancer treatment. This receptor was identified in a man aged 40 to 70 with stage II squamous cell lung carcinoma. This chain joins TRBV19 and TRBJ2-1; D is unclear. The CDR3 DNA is TGTGCCAGTAGCATTAGTGGGGTAGACAATGAGCAGTTCTTC. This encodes CASSISGVDNEQFF.